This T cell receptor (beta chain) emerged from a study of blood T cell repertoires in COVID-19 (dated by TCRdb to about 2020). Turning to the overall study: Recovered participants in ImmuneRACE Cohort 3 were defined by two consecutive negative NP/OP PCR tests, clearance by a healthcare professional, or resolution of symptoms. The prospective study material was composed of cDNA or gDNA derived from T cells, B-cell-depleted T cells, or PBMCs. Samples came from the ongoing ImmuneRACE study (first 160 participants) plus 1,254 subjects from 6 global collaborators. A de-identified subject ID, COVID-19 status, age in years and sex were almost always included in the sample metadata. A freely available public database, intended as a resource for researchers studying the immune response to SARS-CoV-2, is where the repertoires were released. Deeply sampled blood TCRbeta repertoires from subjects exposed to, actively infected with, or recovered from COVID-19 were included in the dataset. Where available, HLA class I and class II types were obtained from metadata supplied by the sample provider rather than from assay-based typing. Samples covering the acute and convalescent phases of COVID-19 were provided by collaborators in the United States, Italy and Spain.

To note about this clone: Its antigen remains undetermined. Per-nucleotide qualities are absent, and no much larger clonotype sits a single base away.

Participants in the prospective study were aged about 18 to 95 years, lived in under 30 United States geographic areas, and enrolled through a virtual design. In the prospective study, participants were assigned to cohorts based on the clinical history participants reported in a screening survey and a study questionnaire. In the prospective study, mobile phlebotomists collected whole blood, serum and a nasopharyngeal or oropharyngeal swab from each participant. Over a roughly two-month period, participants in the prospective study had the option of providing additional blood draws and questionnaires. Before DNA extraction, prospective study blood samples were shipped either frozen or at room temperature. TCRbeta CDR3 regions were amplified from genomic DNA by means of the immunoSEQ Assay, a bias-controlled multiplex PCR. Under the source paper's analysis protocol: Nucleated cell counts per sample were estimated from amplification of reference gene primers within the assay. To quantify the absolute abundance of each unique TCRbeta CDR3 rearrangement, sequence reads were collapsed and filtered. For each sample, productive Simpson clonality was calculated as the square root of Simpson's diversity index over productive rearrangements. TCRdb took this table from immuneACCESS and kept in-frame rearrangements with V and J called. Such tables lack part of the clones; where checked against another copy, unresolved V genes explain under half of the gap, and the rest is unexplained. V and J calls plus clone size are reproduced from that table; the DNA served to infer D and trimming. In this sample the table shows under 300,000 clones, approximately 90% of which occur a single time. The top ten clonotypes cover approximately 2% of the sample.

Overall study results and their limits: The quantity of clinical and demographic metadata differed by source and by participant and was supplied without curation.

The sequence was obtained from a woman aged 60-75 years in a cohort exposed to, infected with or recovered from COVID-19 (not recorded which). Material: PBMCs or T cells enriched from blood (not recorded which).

The CDR3 here reads CASSYSGTGLIYGYTF. The DNA sequence is TGTGCCAGCAGTTACTCCGGGACAGGGCTTATCTATGGCTACACCTTC. Rearrangement joined TRBV6-5 to TRBJ1-2, with 9 bases matching TRBD1. V trim: 0 bases; J trim: 4 bases; unmatched bases: 6. In the germline V gene, CDR1 corresponds to MNHEY and CDR2 to SVGAGI. From its cysteine to its phenylalanine, the CDR3 spans 16 amino acids. The retained sequence is limited to the CDR3, 48 bases, with the frame set at the first base.